The next 2 T cell receptor beta chains were all read from a single sample in a study (dated by TCRdb to the mid-2010s). The method behind the library was RT-PCR. Sequencing was carried out with an Illumina MiSeq. TCRdb applied fastp at Q25 and MiXCR to the public reads, then kept only in-frame beta chains. CDR3 protein sequences are deduplicated, and each keeps its most common genes and DNA. The sample contains 650,000 to 800,000 distinct CDR3 sequences, 12% to 15% of them found a single time. The ten largest clones represent about 3.9% of the sample. Material for sequencing was memory CD4+ T cells from blood. The receptors stem from a female donor in good health, serving as a healthy control.

This clonotype occurred a few times. The chain employs TRBV7-2 and TRBJ1-1; tentatively, D is TRBD1 (5 bases). V dropped 0 bases and J dropped 1 base, with 15 bases sitting between them. The CDR3 covers 17 residues. Per germline, CDR1 SGHTA and CDR2 FQGNSA. The CDR3 loop reads CASSLALGAGANTEAFF. CDR3 DNA: TGTGCCAGCAGCTTAGCCTTAGGGGCAGGAGCGAACACTGAAGCTTTCTTT.

The V gene is TRBV20-1, the J gene TRBJ2-7, with no clear D. V was cut by 5 bases and J by 4 bases, with 24 bases left in between. CDR3 size: 16 residues. Germline V lookup: CDR1 DFQATT, CDR2 SNEGSKA (reference sequence). The CDR3 is CSALQLLRARPYEQYF. The CDR3 nucleotides read TGCAGTGCTCTCCAACTCCTCCGGGCACGACCATACGAGCAGTACTTC.